These 13 T cell receptor beta chains were sequenced from one sample in a study of T cell repertoires in cytomegalovirus infection. No antigen has been identified for these receptors. Each CDR3 protein is one row after TCRdb ran MiXCR on the reads. This table holds about 350,000 distinct CDR3 sequences, about a third found once. The sample in question was cultured PBMCs, obtained from culture after CMV antigen stimulation. The receptors originated from a human donor in good health (CMV status not recorded). Some clones in this sample may be carry-over from other donors' samples.

The V and J genes are TRBV29-1 and TRBJ1-1; weak D call: TRBD1 (6 bases). Germline values: CDR1 SQVTM, CDR2 ANQGSEA. This CDR3 spans 12 amino acids. The V end lost 8 bases, the J end lost 4 bases, and 14 bases lay between the germline ends. CDR3 in amino acids: CSISGESTEAFF. The CDR3 DNA sequence: TGCAGCATATCAGGGGAGAGCACTGAAGCTTTCTTT.

The chain has TRBV6-1 and TRBJ1-5; TRBD1 is a possible D gene (6 bases). From germline, CDR1 is MNHNS and CDR2 SASEGT. The CDR3 runs 12 residues. V lost 7 bases and J 9 bases, leaving 13 bases between the germline ends. DNA for the CDR3: TGTGCCAGCACCGTTGGACAGTTGCCCCAGCATTTT. Residues: CASTVGQLPQHF.

The rearrangement uses TRBV7-2 and TRBJ2-2; weak D call: TRBD1 (6 bases). The V gene lost 5 bases and the J gene lost 2 bases, with 9 bases spanning the gap. Looked up from germline, CDR1 is SGHTA and CDR2 is FQGNSA. The CDR3 contains 14 residues. The CDR3 sequence: CASSPGTNTGELFF. CDR3 DNA sequence: TGTGCCAGCAGCCCCGGGACAAACACCGGGGAGCTGTTTTTT.

In this sample, this clonotype turned up a few times. V is TRBV11-2 and J is TRBJ2-1, with 14 bases fitting TRBD2. The germline V gene encodes CDR1 SGHAT and CDR2 FQNNGV. The J segment lost 4 bases and the V segment lost 5 bases, leaving 4 bases of the junction unmatched. The CDR3 loop spans 16 amino acids. CDR3: CASSEGLAGVYNEQFF. DNA for the CDR3: TGTGCCAGCAGCGAGGGACTAGCGGGGGTGTACAATGAGCAGTTCTTC.

This clonotype showed up many times. The chain uses TRBV7-6 and TRBJ1-3; 7 nucleotides align to TRBD1. The CDR3 spans 17 residues. Trimming took 1 base from V and 4 from J; bases not matched to a gene: 10. The germline V gene encodes CDR1 SGHVS and CDR2 FNYEAQ. CDR3 bases: TGTGCCAGCAGCTTAGAAGTGGACAGGAGTCAAGGAAACACCATATATTTT. Its protein is CASSLEVDRSQGNTIYF.

For the CDR3, the DNA is TGTGCCAGCAGCTTATTACGGACATCTGAGCAGTTCTTC. Translating it yields CASSLLRTSEQFF. V gene TRBV7-2 combines with J gene TRBJ2-1; the D gene is possibly TRBD1 (5 bases). This CDR3 contains 13 residues. The germline V gene encodes CDR1 SGHTA and CDR2 FQGNSA. The V gene lost 2 bases and the J gene lost 9 bases, with 11 bases spanning the gap.

The chain is built from TRBV28 and TRBJ2-3; D is perhaps TRBD1 or TRBD2 (5 bases each). Germline V gene lookup returns CDR1 MDHEN and CDR2 SYDVKM. CDR3 length: 16 residues. With 5 bases removed from V and 2 bases from J, the gap between germline ends came to 17 bases. The CDR3 here is CASSNPGPGATDTQYF. CDR3 in DNA: TGTGCCAGCAGTAATCCGGGACCCGGGGCCACAGATACGCAGTATTTT.

This clonotype was picked up a small number of times. The V call is TRBV24-1, the J call TRBJ2-1; no clear D gene. The CDR3 has 16 amino acids. Germline CDR1 and CDR2: KGHDR and SFDVKD. Trimming left V 3 bases short and J 0 bases short, with 11 bases between. Here the CDR3 DNA reads TGTGCCACCAGTGATCACGGCCAAAGCTCCTACAATGAGCAGTTCTTC. Its translation is CATSDHGQSSYNEQFF.

The chain has TRBV6-5 and TRBJ2-7; a possible D gene is TRBD1 (5 bases). With 6 bases removed from V and 0 bases from J, the gap between germline ends came to 21 bases. From germline, CDR1 is MNHEY and CDR2 SVGAGI. CDR3 size: 17 residues. DNA for the CDR3: TGTGCCAGCAGCTCGGGCAGGGCCGTCCAGAGCTCCTACGAGCAGTACTTC. This sequence encodes CASSSGRAVQSSYEQYF.

This clonotype was picked up a small number of times. This rearrangement joins TRBV6-5 to TRBJ1-2, with 8 bases identical to TRBD1. The CDR3 consists of 16 residues. The ends lost 2 bases at V and 7 bases at J; junction bases unmatched: 12. CDR1 and CDR2 (germline): MNHEY, SVGAGI. DNA for the CDR3: TGTGCCAGCAGTTACAAAAAGACAGGGGAAAGCAGTGGCTACACCTTC. It is translated as CASSYKKTGESSGYTF.

This clonotype has just a few counts. V and J are TRBV7-7 and TRBJ2-5; perhaps D is TRBD1 or TRBD2 (5 bases each). Germline lookup yields CDR1 SSHAT and CDR2 FNYEAQ (reference sequence). The CDR3 covers 16 residues. The V end lost 3 bases, the J end lost 5 bases, and 19 bases lay between the germline ends. The CDR3 DNA sequence: TGTGCCAGCAGCTTGGGGACGGCGGGCGCAGGGGAGACCCAGTACTTC. This sequence encodes CASSLGTAGAGETQYF.

This clonotype was counted only a few times. CDR3 protein: CASSEALSGNEQFF. The CDR3 region has the DNA TGTGCCAGCAGTGAAGCGCTGTCAGGCAATGAGCAGTTCTTC. The rearrangement links TRBV2 to TRBJ2-1; D uncertain. Germline values: CDR1 SNHLY, CDR2 FYNNEI. This CDR3 spans 14 amino acids. The V end was cut by 0 bases, the J end by 6 bases, with 9 bases between.

This clonotype came up a few times. The V and J genes are TRBV7-9 and TRBJ2-2; unclear D gene. Looked up from germline, CDR1 is SEHNR and CDR2 is FQNEAQ (reference sequence). The ends were cut back, 5 bases at V and 1 base at J, with 8 bases in the middle. This CDR3 has 14 amino acids. The CDR3: CASSPSMNTGELFF. CDR3 DNA: TGTGCCAGCAGCCCCAGTATGAACACCGGGGAGCTGTTTTTT. The full variable domain, completed using reference TRBV7-9 and TRBJ2-2, is DTGVSQNPRHKITKRGQNVTFRCDPISEHNRLYWYRQTLGQGPEFLTYFQNEAQLEKSRLLSDRFSAERPKGSFSTLEIQRTEQGDSAMYLCASSPSMNTGELFFGEGSRLTVL.